The sequence of this TCR beta chain was determined in a study of regulatory T cells in long-lasting Graves disease. Stated time point: newly diagnosed GD, antithyroid drugs for less than 3 months. TCR sequences were obtained from RNA taken from PBMCs. Sequencing libraries for TCR beta were prepared with iRepertoire HTBI primers and Arm-PCR of CDR3 regions. TCRdb reprocessed the multiplex PCR reads with MiXCR, giving one entry per CDR3 protein. The sample includes a few hundred thousand distinct CDR3 sequences, 15% to 20% of them seen just once. The CDR3 is 14 residues long. V lost 7 bases, J lost 10 bases, and 12 bases stayed unmatched. Germline V lookup: CDR1 MNHEY, CDR2 SVGEGT. A few counts support this clonotype. These same data were also listed under a study on T cells in Graves' hyperthyroidism and ophthalmopathy. That source adds: The authors deemed Graves' hyperthyroidism stable absent ophthalmopathy progression within 18 months. Diagnostic assessment was based on clinical symptoms, serum thyroxine and TRAb, thyroid ultrasound and orbital computed tomography. The HTBI primer set served for first-round RT-PCR of the TCR CDR3.

This sequence joins TRBV6-2 or TRBV6-3 and TRBJ2-3; 9 nucleotides line up with TRBD1. This specimen consisted of peripheral blood mononuclear cells (PBMCs), obtained at new diagnosis, from a patient treated with antithyroid drugs. This receptor was taken from a woman aged 18 to 35 with Graves disease. Here the CDR3 reads CASTPGGTGRPQYF. CDR3 coding DNA: TGTGCCAGCACCCCTGGGGGGACAGGGCGGCCGCAGTATTTT.